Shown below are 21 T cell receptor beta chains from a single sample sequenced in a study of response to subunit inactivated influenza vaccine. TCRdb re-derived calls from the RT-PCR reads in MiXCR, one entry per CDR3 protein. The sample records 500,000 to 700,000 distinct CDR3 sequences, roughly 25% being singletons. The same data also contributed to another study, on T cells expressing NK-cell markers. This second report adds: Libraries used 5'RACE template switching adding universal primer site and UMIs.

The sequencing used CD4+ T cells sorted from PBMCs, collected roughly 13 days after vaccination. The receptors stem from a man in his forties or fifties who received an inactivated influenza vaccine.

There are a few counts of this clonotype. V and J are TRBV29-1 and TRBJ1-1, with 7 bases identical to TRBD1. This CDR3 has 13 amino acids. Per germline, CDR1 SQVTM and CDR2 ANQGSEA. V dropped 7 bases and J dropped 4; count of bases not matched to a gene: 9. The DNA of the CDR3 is TGCAGCGCTAACAGGGGTCGGGGCACTGAAGCTTTCTTT. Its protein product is CSANRGRGTEAFF.

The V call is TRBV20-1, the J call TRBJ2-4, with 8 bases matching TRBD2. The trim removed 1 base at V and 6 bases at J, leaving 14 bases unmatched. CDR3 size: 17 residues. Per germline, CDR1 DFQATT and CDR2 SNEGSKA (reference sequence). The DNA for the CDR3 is TGCAGTGCTAGAGCAGGGCTAGCGGGCCAGGGACGAAACATTCAGTACTTC. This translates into CSARAGLAGQGRNIQYF.

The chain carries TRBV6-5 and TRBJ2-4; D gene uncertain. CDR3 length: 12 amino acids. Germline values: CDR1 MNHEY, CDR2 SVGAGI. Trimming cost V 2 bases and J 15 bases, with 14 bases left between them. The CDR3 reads CASSYGSDLLYF. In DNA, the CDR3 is TGTGCCAGCAGTTACGGGTCCGATTTGCTGTACTTC.

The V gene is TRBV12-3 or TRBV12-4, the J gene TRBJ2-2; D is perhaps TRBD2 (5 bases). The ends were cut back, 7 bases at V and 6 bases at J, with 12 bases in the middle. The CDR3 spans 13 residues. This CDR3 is CASKLGVSGELFF. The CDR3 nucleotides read TGTGCCAGCAAGCTCGGGGTGTCCGGGGAGCTGTTTTTT.

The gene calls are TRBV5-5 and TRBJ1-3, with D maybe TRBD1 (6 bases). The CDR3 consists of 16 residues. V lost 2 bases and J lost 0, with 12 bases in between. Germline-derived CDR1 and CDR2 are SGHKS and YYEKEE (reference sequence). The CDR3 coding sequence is TGTGCCAGCAGCTTTCGAGGGGGAGGCTCTGGAAACACCATATATTTT. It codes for CASSFRGGGSGNTIYF.

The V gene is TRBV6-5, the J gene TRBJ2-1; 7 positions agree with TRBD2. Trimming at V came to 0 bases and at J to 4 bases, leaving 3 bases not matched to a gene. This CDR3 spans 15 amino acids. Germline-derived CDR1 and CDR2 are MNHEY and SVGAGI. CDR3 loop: CASSYSSGPYNEQFF. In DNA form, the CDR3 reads TGTGCCAGCAGTTACTCTAGCGGGCCTTACAATGAGCAGTTCTTC.

The CDR3 nucleotides read TGTGCCAGCAGTAAGGGACAGGGAAAGGAGACCCAGTACTTC. The encoded protein is CASSKGQGKETQYF. The V and J genes are TRBV7-9 and TRBJ2-5; 9 bases are shared with TRBD1. Germline assignment: CDR1 SEHNR and CDR2 FQNEAQ (reference sequence). This CDR3 region has 14 residues. The ends lost 6 bases at V and 5 bases at J; junction bases unmatched: 7.

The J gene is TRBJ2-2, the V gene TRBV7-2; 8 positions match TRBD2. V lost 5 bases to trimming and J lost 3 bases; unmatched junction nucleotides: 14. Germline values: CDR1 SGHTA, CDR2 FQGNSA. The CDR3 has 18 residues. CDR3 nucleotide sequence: TGTGCCAGCAGCCGAGCGGGAGCACGCAATCGGGACACCGGGGAGCTGTTTTTT. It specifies CASSRAGARNRDTGELFF.

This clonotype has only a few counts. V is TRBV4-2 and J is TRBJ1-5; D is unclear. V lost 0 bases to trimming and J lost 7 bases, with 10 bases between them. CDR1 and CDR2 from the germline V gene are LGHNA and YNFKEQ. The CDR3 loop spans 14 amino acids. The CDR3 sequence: CASSQDGVRQPQHF. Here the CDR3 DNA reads TGTGCCAGCAGCCAAGATGGGGTTAGGCAGCCCCAGCATTTT.

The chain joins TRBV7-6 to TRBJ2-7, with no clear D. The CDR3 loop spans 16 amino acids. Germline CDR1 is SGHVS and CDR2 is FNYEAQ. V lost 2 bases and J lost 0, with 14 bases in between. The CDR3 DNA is TGTGCCAGCAGCTTAATGGGTTCCCTGAGCTCCTACGAGCAGTACTTC. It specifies CASSLMGSLSSYEQYF.

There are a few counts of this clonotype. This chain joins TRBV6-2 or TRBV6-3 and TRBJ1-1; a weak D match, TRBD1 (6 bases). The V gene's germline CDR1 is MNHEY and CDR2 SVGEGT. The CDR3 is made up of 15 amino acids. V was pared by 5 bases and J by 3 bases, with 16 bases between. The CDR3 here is CASSKGGGKYTEAFF. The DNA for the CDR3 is TGTGCCAGCAGTAAGGGAGGGGGGAAGTACACTGAAGCTTTCTTT.

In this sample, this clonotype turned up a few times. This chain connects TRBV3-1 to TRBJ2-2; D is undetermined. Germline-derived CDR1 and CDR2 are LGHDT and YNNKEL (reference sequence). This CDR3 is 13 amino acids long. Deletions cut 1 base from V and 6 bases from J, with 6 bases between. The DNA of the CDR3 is TGTGCCAGCAGCCAAGTGATGTCCGGGGAGCTGTTTTTT. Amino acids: CASSQVMSGELFF.

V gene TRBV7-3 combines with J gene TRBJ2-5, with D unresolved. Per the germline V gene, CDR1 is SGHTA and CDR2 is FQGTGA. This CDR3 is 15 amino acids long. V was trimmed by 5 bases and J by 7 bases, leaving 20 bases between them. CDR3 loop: CASSPQARPEGTQYF. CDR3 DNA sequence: TGTGCCAGCAGCCCCCAGGCCCGACCCGAAGGGACCCAGTACTTC.

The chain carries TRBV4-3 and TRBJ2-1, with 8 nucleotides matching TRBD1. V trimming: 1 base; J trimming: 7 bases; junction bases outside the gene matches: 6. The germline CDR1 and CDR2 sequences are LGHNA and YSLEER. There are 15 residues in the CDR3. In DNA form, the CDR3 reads TGCGCCAGCAGCCAAGCCAGGGGGCAGTGGAATGAGCAGTTCTTC. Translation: CASSQARGQWNEQFF.

CDR3 nucleotides: TGTGCCAGCAGTTCCAGGGGGCACTCTGGAAACACCATATATTTT. Amino acids: CASSSRGHSGNTIYF. The chain couples TRBV12-3 or TRBV12-4 to TRBJ1-3; 8 bases line up with TRBD1. Trimming took 4 bases from V and 0 from J; bases not matched to a gene: 2. The CDR3 has 15 residues.

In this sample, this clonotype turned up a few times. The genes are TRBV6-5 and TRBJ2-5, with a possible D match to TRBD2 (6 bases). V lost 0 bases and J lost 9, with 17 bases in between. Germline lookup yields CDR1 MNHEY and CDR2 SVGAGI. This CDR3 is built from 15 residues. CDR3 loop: CASSYSASVASAQYF. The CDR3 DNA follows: TGTGCCAGCAGTTACTCGGCTAGCGTAGCGTCGGCCCAGTACTTC.

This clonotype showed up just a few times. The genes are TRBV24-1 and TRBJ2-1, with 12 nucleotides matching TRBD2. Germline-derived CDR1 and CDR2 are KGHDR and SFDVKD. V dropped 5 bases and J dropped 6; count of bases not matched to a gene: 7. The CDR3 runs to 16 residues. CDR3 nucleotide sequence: TGTGCCACCAGTGCCCTCGGACTAGCGGGGACCAATGAGCAGTTCTTC. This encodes CATSALGLAGTNEQFF.

CDR3 amino acids: CASSHTSGGANEQFF. In DNA form, the CDR3 reads TGTGCCAGCAGCCATACTAGCGGGGGGGCCAATGAGCAGTTCTTC. V usage is TRBV7-9 and J usage is TRBJ2-1; 13 nucleotides align to TRBD2. With 5 bases clipped from V and 6 bases from J, the junction kept 4 bases outside the gene matches. There are 15 residues in the CDR3. Per germline, CDR1 SEHNR and CDR2 FQNEAQ (reference sequence).

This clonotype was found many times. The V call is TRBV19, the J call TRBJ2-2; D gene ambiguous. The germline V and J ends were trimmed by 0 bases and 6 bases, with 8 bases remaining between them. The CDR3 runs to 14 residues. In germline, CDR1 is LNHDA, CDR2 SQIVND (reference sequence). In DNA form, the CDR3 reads TGTGCCAGTAGTATAGATAGCCGGGCCGGGGAGCTGTTTTTT. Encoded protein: CASSIDSRAGELFF.

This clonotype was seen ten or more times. The DNA of the CDR3 is TGTGCCAGCAGCCAAGTGGAGGGGACAGGGTCCGGCTACACCTTC. This codes for CASSQVEGTGSGYTF. The chain carries TRBV14 and TRBJ1-2, with 9 bases that match TRBD1. CDR3 length equals 15 residues. CDR1 and CDR2 (germline): SGHDN, FVKESK. With 1 base clipped from V and 8 bases from J, the junction kept 8 bases outside the gene matches.

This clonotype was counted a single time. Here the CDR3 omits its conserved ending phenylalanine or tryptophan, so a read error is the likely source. The CDR3 region is CASSGRQGPRTQYL. The CDR3 DNA follows: TGTGCCAGCAGTGGAAGACAGGGCCCCCGAACCCAGTACTTA. V gene TRBV6-1 combines with J gene TRBJ2-5; 7 bases match TRBD1. CDR3 size: 14 residues. Germline CDR1 MNHNS, CDR2 SASEGT. V lost 4 bases to trimming and J lost 8 bases; unmatched junction nucleotides: 10.